Below, 3 T cell receptor beta chains from the same sample are listed, as sequenced in a study of blood T cell repertoires in COVID-19. TCRdb keeps only in-frame clones here, not all; method: immunoSEQ multiplex PCR. The sample yields 85,000 to 90,000 clones, about 88% seen once. The sequenced sample was peripheral blood. The receptors shown here come from a man older than 75 with active or convalescent COVID-19.

This chain links TRBV7-9 with TRBJ1-2; D remains unclear. The length of the CDR3 is 13 residues. Looked up from germline, CDR1 is SEHNR and CDR2 is FQNEAQ (reference sequence). Trimming pared 3 bases from V and 2 bases from J, leaving 7 bases between. The chain's CDR3 is CASSFAGNYGYTF. As DNA, the CDR3 is TGTGCCAGCAGCTTTGCGGGAAACTATGGCTACACCTTC.

The chain is built from TRBV7-2 and TRBJ2-5; 9 bases map to TRBD2. V was pared by 2 bases and J by 5 bases, with 12 bases of the junction left unmatched. The germline gives CDR1 SGHTA, CDR2 FQGNSA. The CDR3 length is 17 residues. The DNA of the CDR3 is TGTGCCAGCAGCTTACAGGCCTCGGCGGGAGGGGGGGAGACCCAGTACTTC. Its translation is CASSLQASAGGGETQYF.

The genes are TRBV3-1 (or the pseudogene TRBV3-2) and TRBJ1-2; tentatively, D is TRBD1 (5 bases). This CDR3 is 15 amino acids long. The V gene lost 0 bases and the J gene lost 8 bases, with 16 bases spanning the gap. From germline, CDR1 is LGHDT and CDR2 YNNKEL (reference sequence). The DNA of the CDR3 is TGTGCCAGCAGCCAAGACCTACAGGCCCCCACGGGCTACACCTTC. Protein product: CASSQDLQAPTGYTF.